The 12 T cell receptor beta chains in this list originate from one sample, sequenced in a study of T cells expressing NK-cell markers. TCRdb reprocessed the 5' RACE reads and stores each CDR3 protein as one record, lacking DNA. This sample's table has approximately 460,000 distinct CDR3 sequences. The sample comprised blood T cells: a sorted CD56 or NKG2C T cell subset, CD4+ or CD8+ T cells, or bulk PBMC T cells (not recorded which). Every receptor here comes from a woman between 18 and 75 years old in good health.

The chain employs TRBV20-1 and TRBJ2-7; the TRBD2 assignment by TCRdb is unverifiable without DNA. The germline gives CDR1 DFQATT, CDR2 SNEGSKA (reference sequence). The CDR3 is 12 residues long. The CDR3 sequence is CSRDFRVGEQYF.

The chain links TRBV20-1 to TRBJ1-1. Germline CDR1 reads DFQATT; CDR2 reads SNEGSKA (reference sequence). The CDR3 extends over 14 amino acids. Here the CDR3 reads CSARRWEGNTEAFF.

The CDR3 loop is CASSFKATKRSEQFF. The chain has TRBV5-6 and TRBJ2-1. The CDR3 contains 15 residues. Looked up from germline, CDR1 is SGHDT and CDR2 is YYEEEE.

The chain employs TRBV11-2 and TRBJ2-6. This CDR3 spans 16 amino acids. Per germline, CDR1 SGHAT and CDR2 FQNNGV. CDR3 sequence: CASSHSGSSGANVLTF.

The chain uses TRBV5-1 and TRBJ1-5; as DNA is missing, the TRBD1 call by TCRdb cannot be tested. CDR1 is SGHRS, CDR2 YFSETQ, per germline. The CDR3 is 16 amino acids. This chain's CDR3 is CASSLGGGAGNQPQHF.

The chain is built from TRBV7-2 and TRBJ1-6. Germline values: CDR1 SGHTA, CDR2 FQGNSA. There are 16 residues in the CDR3. CDR3 sequence reads: CASSSTLGSYNSPLHF.

This sequence joins TRBV12-3 or TRBV12-4 and TRBJ2-7. The CDR3 totals 11 residues. CDR3 sequence reads: CASSFVHEQYF.

The V and J genes are TRBV10-3 and TRBJ1-2; the TCRdb call, TRBD1, lacks DNA for checking. Per the germline V gene, CDR1 is ENHRY and CDR2 is SYGVKD. This CDR3 contains 12 residues. This CDR3 is CATGDRLYGYTF.

V gene TRBV30 combines with J gene TRBJ1-1; with no DNA, the TCRdb D assignment of TRBD1 cannot be verified. The germline gives CDR1 GTSNPN, CDR2 SVGIG (reference sequence). The CDR3 is 13 residues long. CDR3 residues: CAWSSQGNTEAFF.

J is TRBJ2-1 and V is TRBV29-1. The CDR3 covers 13 residues. CDR1 is SQVTM, CDR2 ANQGSEA, per germline. The CDR3 protein is CSISRAFNNEQFF.

The chain uses TRBV24-1 and TRBJ2-2. Germline CDR1 KGHDR, CDR2 SFDVKD. The CDR3 runs to 15 residues. The chain's CDR3 is CATSDLTSDTGELFF.

V gene TRBV4-1 combines with J gene TRBJ1-1; no DNA is available, so the TRBD1 call from TCRdb remains unchecked. The CDR3 covers 15 residues. CDR1 is MGHRA and CDR2 is YSYEKL in the germline V gene. The CDR3: CASSQEGVGPTEAFF.